These 7 T cell receptor beta chains share one sample of origin, sequenced in a study of early T cells in non-severe SARS-CoV-2 infection. In TCRdb, the 5' RACE reads were re-called with MiXCR into one record per CDR3 protein. The table has 60,000 or so distinct CDR3 sequences, more than 8.5% seen once. Material for sequencing was whole blood. The receptors were sampled from an adult who was a healthcare worker with PCR-confirmed SARS-CoV-2 infection or an uninfected control (not recorded which).

This clonotype was detected a few times. The V and J genes are TRBV6-2 or TRBV6-3 and TRBJ2-1; TRBD2 agrees at 10 bases. Germline trimming cut 6 bases from V and 11 bases from J; bases unmatched to any gene: 4. The CDR3 covers 12 residues. Per the germline V gene, CDR1 is MNHEY and CDR2 is SVGEGT. CDR3 DNA: TGTGCCAGCAGCGCACTAGCGGGACAGCAGTTCTTC. It codes for CASSALAGQQFF.

The chain is built from TRBV7-6 and TRBJ2-1; 14 nucleotides align to TRBD2. Trimming took 1 base from V and 2 from J; bases not matched to a gene: 16. Per germline, CDR1 SGHVS and CDR2 FNYEAQ. The CDR3 loop spans 22 amino acids. The CDR3 bases are TGTGCCAGCAGCTTAGGATTGGTTAGGACTAGCGGGGGGTACGTAGCCTACAATGAGCAGTTCTTC. Residues: CASSLGLVRTSGGYVAYNEQFF.

The sample holds a few counts of this clonotype. The rearrangement joins TRBV30 to TRBJ1-1; D ambiguous. Germline V gene lookup returns CDR1 GTSNPN and CDR2 SVGIG (reference sequence). V lost 5 bases, J lost 0 bases, and 10 bases lay in between. This CDR3 is built from 13 residues. CDR3 DNA: TGTGCCTGGGGTGCTGGACTGAACACTGAAGCTTTCTTT. Protein sequence: CAWGAGLNTEAFF.

V and J are TRBV2 and TRBJ2-7; 9 bases align to TRBD1. The CDR3 is 14 amino acids. Germline V lookup: CDR1 SNHLY, CDR2 FYNNEI. The trim removed 6 bases at V and 4 bases at J, leaving 7 bases unmatched. CDR3 nucleotide sequence: TGTGCCAGCAGGGCCGGACAGGGGCCTTACGAGCAGTACTTC. This encodes CASRAGQGPYEQYF.

By share of the sample, this clonotype is medium-sized. The J gene is TRBJ2-1, the V gene TRBV14; 13 bases line up with TRBD2. Germline lookup yields CDR1 SGHDN and CDR2 FVKESK. The CDR3 is made up of 19 amino acids. V was clipped by 0 bases and J by 1 base; unmatched bases: 6. The CDR3 bases are TGTGCCAGCAGCCAAGACCGACTAGCGGGAGGTGGGTCCTACAATGAGCAGTTCTTC. This codes for CASSQDRLAGGGSYNEQFF.

J is TRBJ2-1 and V is TRBV6-4; D is possibly TRBD2 (6 bases). The V end lost 0 bases, the J end lost 7 bases, and 13 bases lay between the germline ends. From germline, CDR1 is MRHNA and CDR2 SNTAGT. This CDR3 comprises 15 residues. CDR3 region: CASSDSRRETNEQFF. DNA of the CDR3: TGTGCCAGCAGTGACTCGAGACGGGAGACGAATGAGCAGTTCTTC.

This clonotype was found many times. This sequence joins TRBV19 and TRBJ1-4, with D unclear. This CDR3 is built from 13 residues. Trimming shortened V by 8 bases and J by 0 bases, and 7 bases separated the two germline ends. The germline CDR1 and CDR2 sequences are LNHDA and SQIVND (reference sequence). CDR3 sequence (DNA): TGTGCCAGTCAAGACCCAACTAATGAAAAACTGTTTTTT. Encoded protein: CASQDPTNEKLFF.